This passage covers 10 T cell receptor beta chains from one sample sequenced in a study of T-cell reconstitution after alpha-beta-depleted transplantation in children. Using unique molecular identifiers, the investigators prepared the TCRbeta library. MiXCR, applied by TCRdb to the PCR reads, yields one record per CDR3 protein. This sample yields around 340,000 distinct CDR3 sequences, of which approximately 12% are seen a single time; over 3.5% belongs to the top ten. The sample consisted of PBMCs, taken from the stem cell graft. The source is a human donor who donated a stem cell graft to a child with Fanconi anemia.

This clonotype was picked up a small number of times. V gene TRBV20-1 combines with J gene TRBJ2-1, with TRBD2 matching 9 bases. Germline CDR1 is DFQATT and CDR2 is SNEGSKA (reference sequence). The CDR3 spans 14 residues. V lost 5 bases and J lost 10; bases outside the gene matches: 12. Written as DNA, the CDR3 is TGCAGTGCTGTCTCTCCGGGACTAGCAAAGGAGCAGTTCTTC. Its translation: CSAVSPGLAKEQFF.

The V and J genes are TRBV7-9 and TRBJ2-2; D is uncertain. Germline CDR1 reads SEHNR; CDR2 reads FQNEAQ (reference sequence). This CDR3 is 12 amino acids long. Trimming removed 7 bases at V and 3 bases at J, with 6 bases between. CDR3 bases: TGTGCCAGCAATCAGTACACCGGGGAGCTGTTTTTT. Translating gives CASNQYTGELFF.

This clonotype was seen at least ten times. The chain recombines TRBV4-2 with TRBJ2-7, with 9 bases aligning to TRBD2. The V gene end was trimmed by 0 bases and the J gene end by 4 bases; junction bases not matched to a gene: 7. The CDR3 is made up of 16 amino acids. CDR1 and CDR2 from the germline V gene are LGHNA and YNFKEQ. The CDR3 spells CASSQEASGDLYEQYF. Here the CDR3 DNA reads TGTGCCAGCAGCCAAGAGGCTAGCGGGGATCTTTACGAGCAGTACTTC.

This rearrangement joins TRBV6-2 or TRBV6-3 to TRBJ2-1, with 7 bases fitting TRBD2. V shed 6 bases and J 3 bases; nucleotides not matched to a gene: 5. Germline assignment: CDR1 MNHEY and CDR2 SVGEGT. The CDR3 runs to 14 residues. The CDR3 nucleotides read TGTGCCAGCAGGGACGGGGGGAACTACAATGAGCAGTTCTTC. Its translation: CASRDGGNYNEQFF.

V and J are TRBV6-1 and TRBJ1-1; perhaps TRBD1 as D (5 bases). Between the trimmed V and J ends, which lost 5 bases and 4 bases, there was a span of 20 bases. This CDR3 is 16 amino acids long. CDR1 is MNHNS and CDR2 is SASEGT in the germline V gene. As DNA, the CDR3 is TGTGCCAGCAGTCGAACTTATGACAGCCCTCGCACTGAAGCTTTCTTT. Translating it yields CASSRTYDSPRTEAFF.

This clonotype came up a few times. V gene TRBV2 combines with J gene TRBJ2-1; TRBD2 matches 7 bases. Germline trimming cut 11 bases from V and 3 bases from J; bases unmatched to any gene: 7. The CDR3 covers 13 residues. Germline V lookup: CDR1 SNHLY, CDR2 FYNNEI. CDR3 DNA sequence: TGTGCCTGCGGGGGTTTCAACTACAATGAGCAGTTCTTC. This codes for CACGGFNYNEQFF.

This rearrangement joins TRBV11-2 to TRBJ2-2, with D possibly TRBD1 on 6 matching bases. The V gene lost 2 bases and the J gene lost 7 bases, with 14 bases spanning the gap. This CDR3 has 15 amino acids. The germline V gene has CDR1 SGHAT and CDR2 FQNNGV. The CDR3 sequence is CASSLQGWMIGELFF. CDR3 in DNA: TGTGCCAGCAGCTTACAGGGGTGGATGATCGGGGAGCTGTTTTTT. Based on the CDR3 plus reference TRBV11-2 and TRBJ2-2, the full variable domain is EAGVAQSPRYKIIEKRQSVAFWCNPISGHATLYWYQQILGQGPKLLIQFQNNGVVDDSQLPKDRFSAERLKGVDSTLKIQPAKLEDSAVYLCASSLQGWMIGELFFGEGSRLTVL.

The chain has TRBV19 and TRBJ1-3; D possibly corresponds to TRBD1 (5 bases). The germline V and J ends were trimmed by 7 bases and 4 bases, with 17 bases remaining between them. The germline gives CDR1 LNHDA, CDR2 SQIVND (reference sequence). The CDR3 spans 15 residues. The CDR3 DNA follows: TGTGCCAGTACCACCCGGGACGGAGGAGGAAACACCATATATTTT. Its protein product is CASTTRDGGGNTIYF.

This clonotype came up many times. Sequence at one end of the junction differs from germline and may be a read error. The chain is built from TRBV12-3 or TRBV12-4 and TRBJ1-1; 9 bases fit TRBD1. This CDR3 is built from 14 residues. CDR3 bases: TGTGCCAGCAGTGCAGGACAGGGGCCGATGCAAGGAGAGTTT. It specifies CASSAGQGPMQGEF.

The chain has TRBV21-1 and TRBJ1-3. TRBV21-1 is a documented pseudogene. This CDR3 has 16 amino acids. The CDR3 DNA sequence: TGTGCCAGCAGCCCCTTCACAGAATTCTCTGGAAACACCATATATTTT. Protein sequence: CASSPFTEFSGNTIYF.